The 25 T cell receptor beta chains listed next were all sequenced from one sample in a study of blood T cell repertoires in COVID-19. Assay used: immunoSEQ multiplex PCR; TCRdb lists only in-frame clones, some missing. The sample records about 130,000 clones, 65% to 85% being singletons. Sequenced: peripheral blood. The receptors here all came from a man aged 30 to 45 with COVID-19, enrolled during active disease.

The V and J genes are TRBV6-5 and TRBJ1-3; no clear D. V lost 2 bases to trimming and J lost 4 bases, with 12 bases between them. Germline lookup yields CDR1 MNHEY and CDR2 SVGAGI. There are 15 residues in the CDR3. The CDR3 protein is CASSYNSQEGNTIYF. The CDR3 region has the DNA TGTGCCAGCAGTTACAATTCTCAGGAAGGAAACACCATATATTTT.

The CDR3 loop is CASSSLTGPKNIQYF. Written as DNA, the CDR3 is TGTGCCAGCAGTTCCCTGACAGGACCCAAAAACATTCAGTACTTC. The chain carries TRBV11-2 and TRBJ2-4; D may be TRBD1 (6 bases). Trimming pared 6 bases from V and 2 bases from J, leaving 14 bases between. The CDR3 runs 15 residues. Germline lookup yields CDR1 SGHAT and CDR2 FQNNGV.

The chain links TRBV9 to TRBJ2-5; TRBD2 is a possible D gene (6 bases). From germline, CDR1 is SGDLS and CDR2 YYNGEE. CDR3 size: 14 residues. V lost 6 bases and J lost 5, with 17 bases in between. CDR3 DNA sequence: TGTGCCAGCACGTCGGGCGGGGCAGGGGAGACCCAGTACTTC. Its translation is CASTSGGAGETQYF.

The chain carries TRBV30 and TRBJ1-3; D is perhaps TRBD1 (5 bases). V shed 5 bases and J shed 0 bases, with 17 bases lying between them. CDR3 length: 16 residues. Germline V CDR1 and CDR2: GTSNPN, SVGIG (reference sequence). The CDR3 nucleotides are TGTGCCTGGGGAATCGGGACTCCCGACTCTGGAAACACCATATATTTT. Protein product: CAWGIGTPDSGNTIYF.

V usage is TRBV24-1 and J usage is TRBJ2-2; TRBD1 agrees at 7 bases. Germline V gene data show CDR1 as KGHDR and CDR2 as SFDVKD. With 0 bases clipped from V and 3 bases from J, the junction kept 0 bases outside the gene matches. The CDR3 is 15 residues long. The CDR3 DNA is TGTGCCACCAGTGATTTGGGACAGGACACCGGGGAGCTGTTTTTT. As protein: CATSDLGQDTGELFF.

The rearrangement joins TRBV2 to TRBJ1-5; 11 bases are shared with TRBD1. Trimming at V came to 6 bases and at J to 4 bases, leaving 5 bases not matched to a gene. The CDR3 is 15 amino acids. From germline, CDR1 is SNHLY and CDR2 FYNNEI. CDR3 sequence: CASSLDRGRNQPQHF. In nucleotides, the CDR3 is TGTGCCAGCAGCCTGGACAGGGGGCGAAATCAGCCCCAGCATTTT.

This clone was observed a handful of times. The rearrangement links TRBV4-3 to TRBJ2-3; 10 bases are a match to TRBD2. Germline V lookup: CDR1 LGHNA, CDR2 YSLEER. V dropped 1 base and J dropped 2; count of bases not matched to a gene: 3. The CDR3 totals 16 residues. Written as DNA, the CDR3 is TGCGCCAGCAGCCAAGCAGCGGGGGGGTACACAGATACGCAGTATTTT. Protein: CASSQAAGGYTDTQYF.

J is TRBJ2-7 and V is TRBV5-1; 7 nucleotides agree with TRBD1. The V gene's germline CDR1 is SGHRS and CDR2 YFSETQ. This CDR3 is 14 amino acids long. Trimming cost V 3 bases and J 4 bases; bases outside gene matches: 7. The CDR3 loop reads CASSSTGSTYEQYF. CDR3 in DNA: TGCGCCAGCAGCTCGACAGGGAGTACGTACGAGCAGTACTTC.

The genes are TRBV29-1 and TRBJ1-3; TRBD1 matches at 7 bases. Germline V gives CDR1 SQVTM, CDR2 ANQGSEA. The CDR3 totals 13 residues. Unmatched junction bases numbered 3, after V lost 5 bases and J lost 2 bases. Written as DNA, the CDR3 is TGCAGCGTTTTACAGGGGACTGGAAACACCATATATTTT. It specifies CSVLQGTGNTIYF. Based on the CDR3 plus reference TRBV29-1 and TRBJ1-3, the full variable domain is SAVISQKPSRDICQRGTSLTIQCQVDSQVTMMFWYRQQPGQSLTLIATANQGSEATYESGFVIDKFPISRPNLTFSTLTVSNMSPEDSSIYLCSVLQGTGNTIYFGEGSWLTVV.

This rearrangement joins TRBV5-1 to TRBJ1-3; TRBD1 matches at 8 bases. The V gene's germline CDR1 is SGHRS and CDR2 YFSETQ. V shed 2 bases, J shed 7 bases, and the junction held 8 bases outside the gene matches. The CDR3 has 15 residues. CDR3 sequence reads: CASSLTGGYENTIYF. Written as DNA, the CDR3 is TGCGCCAGCAGCTTAACAGGGGGATACGAGAACACCATATATTTT.

CDR3 in amino acids: CASSVQGLTYEQYF. The DNA for the CDR3 is TGTGCCAGCAGCGTACAGGGACTAACCTACGAGCAGTACTTC. The J gene is TRBJ2-7, the V gene TRBV11-2; a weak D match, TRBD2 (7 bases). The CDR3 is 14 residues long. The V gene lost 5 bases and the J gene lost 2 bases, with 13 bases spanning the gap. Germline-derived CDR1 and CDR2 are SGHAT and FQNNGV.

The sample holds many counts of this clone. The chain employs TRBV4-1 and TRBJ1-3; a possible D gene is TRBD1 (5 bases). The CDR3 sequence is 17 residues long. In germline, CDR1 is MGHRA, CDR2 YSYEKL. The germline V and J ends were trimmed by 1 base and 4 bases, with 17 bases remaining between them. Here the CDR3 reads CASSQAAGYGAGNTIYF. In DNA form, the CDR3 reads TGCGCCAGCAGCCAAGCGGCTGGGTATGGGGCCGGAAACACCATATATTTT.

This clone has a handful of counts. The J gene is TRBJ2-3, the V gene TRBV5-6; 11 bases are a match to TRBD2. The CDR3 spans 16 residues. V lost 3 bases to trimming and J lost 3 bases; unmatched junction nucleotides: 6. CDR1 SGHDT and CDR2 YYEEEE come from the germline V gene. DNA of the CDR3: TGTGCCAGCAGCTGGGGCACTAGCGGGGGAACAGATACGCAGTATTTT. Translation gives CASSWGTSGGTDTQYF.

This chain joins TRBV4-2 and TRBJ2-5, with D possibly matching TRBD2 (7 bases). Germline loops: CDR1 LGHNA, CDR2 YNFKEQ. V dropped 1 base and J dropped 5 bases, with 14 bases sitting between them. The CDR3 is 15 amino acids. CDR3 DNA: TGTGCCAGCAGCCAAGTGTCGGGGGGCCGGGAGACCCAGTACTTC. Translating gives CASSQVSGGRETQYF.

This chain links TRBV29-1 with TRBJ2-2; TRBD2 matches 10 bases. Losses at the gene ends were 6 bases for V and 5 bases for J; bases not matched to a gene: 9. Germline values: CDR1 SQVTM, CDR2 ANQGSEA. The CDR3 is 15 residues long. The CDR3 here is CSVGTLAGETGELFF. The DNA for the CDR3 is TGCAGCGTCGGGACCCTAGCGGGGGAAACCGGGGAGCTGTTTTTT.

This clone was seen just once. The genes are TRBV12-3 or TRBV12-4 and TRBJ1-6; 7 bases match TRBD1. This CDR3 is built from 12 residues. V lost 8 bases to trimming and J lost 10 bases; unmatched junction nucleotides: 5. CDR3 in amino acids: CASALQGSPLHF. The CDR3 DNA sequence: TGTGCCAGCGCCCTACAGGGGTCACCCCTCCACTTT.

V usage is TRBV11-2 and J usage is TRBJ2-4, with D perhaps TRBD1 (6 bases). The CDR3 covers 16 residues. The V gene's germline CDR1 is SGHAT and CDR2 FQNNGV. The V end was cut by 5 bases, the J end by 7 bases, with 21 bases between. CDR3 amino acids: CASSTHIQGFRNIQYF. Written as DNA, the CDR3 is TGTGCCAGCAGCACCCACATACAGGGATTCAGGAACATTCAGTACTTC.

This clone was counted only a few times. The chain recombines TRBV19 with TRBJ1-5; D uncertain. CDR1 is LNHDA and CDR2 is SQIVND in the germline V gene (reference sequence). The CDR3 totals 14 residues. V shed 3 bases and J shed 4 bases, with 10 bases lying between them. The CDR3 nucleotides read TGTGCCAGTAGTATGGTCAGGCTTAATCAGCCCCAGCATTTT. This gives the protein CASSMVRLNQPQHF.

The chain uses TRBV3-1 (or the pseudogene TRBV3-2) and TRBJ2-7; 13 bases line up with TRBD2. CDR1 and CDR2 (germline): LGHDT, YNNKEL (reference sequence). Trimming took 4 bases from V and 6 from J; bases not matched to a gene: 9. The CDR3 is made up of 16 amino acids. In DNA, the CDR3 is TGTGCCAGCAGCCGCACTAGCGGGAGGGCCGGGGGCGAGCAGTACTTC. This encodes CASSRTSGRAGGEQYF.

This clone came up once. The rearrangement uses TRBV19 and TRBJ1-2; D uncertain. CDR1 is LNHDA and CDR2 is SQIVND in the germline V gene (reference sequence). This CDR3 contains 13 residues. Trimming cost V 6 bases and J 5 bases, with 13 bases left between them. The CDR3 DNA sequence: TGTGCCAGTAGACAGACTGGAGGTTATGGCTACACCTTC. It translates to CASRQTGGYGYTF.

The table lists this clone with a count of one. The chain is built from TRBV2 and TRBJ1-6, with TRBD1 matching 7 bases. From germline, CDR1 is SNHLY and CDR2 FYNNEI. V was pared by 5 bases and J by 5 bases, with 6 bases of the junction left unmatched. CDR3 length: 15 amino acids. The CDR3 region has the DNA TGTGCCAGCAGTCTGACAGGGTCGGATAATTCACCCCTCCACTTT. Its protein is CASSLTGSDNSPLHF. Combining the CDR3 with reference TRBV2 and TRBJ1-6 gives the whole variable domain EPEVTQTPSHQVTQMGQEVILRCVPISNHLYFYWYRQILGQKVEFLVSFYNNEISEKSEIFDDQFSVERPDGSNFTLKIRSTKLEDSAMYFCASSLTGSDNSPLHFGNGTRLTVT.

This chain joins TRBV29-1 and TRBJ1-2, with 9 positions matching TRBD1. Germline assignment: CDR1 SQVTM and CDR2 ANQGSEA. With V trimmed by 5 bases and J by 6 bases, 25 bases remained unmatched. The CDR3 totals 19 residues. Here the CDR3 reads CSVWLPTRVRDREEDGYTF. The CDR3 nucleotides are TGCAGCGTTTGGCTACCGACTAGAGTCCGGGACAGGGAGGAAGATGGCTACACCTTC.

The sample holds one count of this clone. The CDR3 region is CASSLAKRGVSYEQYF. For the CDR3, the DNA is TGCGCCAGCAGCTTGGCCAAGCGGGGGGTATCCTACGAGCAGTACTTC. The rearrangement joins TRBV5-1 to TRBJ2-7, with 9 bases aligning to TRBD2. The germline gives CDR1 SGHRS, CDR2 YFSETQ. Unmatched junction bases numbered 5, after V lost 0 bases and J lost 1 base. There are 16 residues in the CDR3. The full variable domain, in which reference TRBV5-1 and TRBJ2-7 provide the parts outside the CDR3, is KAGVTQTPRYLIKTRGQQVTLSCSPISGHRSVSWYQQTPGQGLQFLFEYFSETQRNKGNFPGRFSGRQFSNSRSEMNVSTLELGDSALYLCASSLAKRGVSYEQYFGPGTRLTVT.

This clone was seen repeatedly, ten times or more. V gene TRBV4-3 combines with J gene TRBJ2-7; possible D gene TRBD1, 5 bases. Germline loops: CDR1 LGHNA, CDR2 YSLEER. CDR3 length: 16 residues. Trimming removed 1 base from V and 1 base from J, with 14 bases in between. CDR3 DNA: TGCGCCAGCAGCCAAGCATATCCCGACAGATCCTACGAGCAGTACTTC. Its protein product is CASSQAYPDRSYEQYF.

This clone was counted a single time. The chain employs TRBV19 and TRBJ1-2; no clear D. V was trimmed by 3 bases and J by 4 bases, leaving 12 bases between them. The CDR3 is 14 amino acids. The germline V gene has CDR1 LNHDA and CDR2 SQIVND (reference sequence). The CDR3 DNA follows: TGTGCCAGTAGTATCAAACCGGGAGGCTATGGCTACACCTTC. Protein product: CASSIKPGGYGYTF.